This TCR beta chain was recorded in a study of blood T cell repertoires in COVID-19. There are 14 residues in the CDR3. V was pared by 4 bases and J by 5 bases, with 4 bases of the junction left unmatched. Germline CDR1 KGHSH, CDR2 LQKENI. The table came from immunoSEQ multiplex PCR; TCRdb's copy has only in-frame clones and leaves some out. The data hold about 220,000 clones, with around 82% observed a single time. The specimen was peripheral blood. This receptor was identified in a woman aged 25 to 39 who had recovered from COVID-19. The rearrangement joins TRBV18 to TRBJ2-7; 11 bases are a match to TRBD1. The CDR3 loop is CASSLGQGEDEQYF. The DNA for the CDR3 is TGTGCCAGCTCACTGGGACAGGGGGAGGACGAGCAGTACTTC. The variable domain in full, completed from reference TRBV18 and TRBJ2-7, reads NAGVMQNPRHLVRRRGQEARLRCSPMKGHSHVYWYRQLPEEGLKFMVYLQKENIIDESGMPKERFSAEFPKEGPSILRIQQVVRGDSAAYFCASSLGQGEDEQYFGPGTRLTVT.